The text below deals with one T cell receptor beta chain. As yet, its antigen is unknown. These data are taken from a study of cytomegalovirus exposure and HLA in healthy donors. General study findings and limits: Among CMV-associated TCR beta chains, most appeared HLA-restricted in a later analysis. In a later analysis, TCR beta V- and J-gene trimming was associated with a missense DCLRE1C variant. As was reported, the HLA-A and HLA-B alleles of most subjects were accurately predicted from TCR beta sequences.

The ends lost 8 bases at V and 4 bases at J; junction bases unmatched: 6. This CDR3 has 14 amino acids. CDR1 and CDR2 from the germline V gene are MNHEY and SMNVEV (reference sequence). The PCR ran on 60 Vbeta and 13 Jbeta primers. Using immunoSEQ multiplex PCR, the repertoire was profiled, and TCRdb retains in-frame clones only, with some absent. The table records about 150,000 clones, more than 75% of them present only once. The V call is TRBV27, the J call TRBJ1-1, with 11 bases matching TRBD1. The clonotype comes from a human donor in good health. Material for sequencing was PBMCs. CDR3 protein: CASGQGARGTEAFF. For the CDR3, the DNA is TGTGCCAGCGGACAGGGGGCGCGGGGCACTGAAGCTTTCTTT.